The 9 T cell receptor beta chains listed next were all sequenced from one sample in a study of radiotherapy plus CTLA-4 blockade in lung cancer. Clones were sequenced by immunoSEQ multiplex PCR, and TCRdb holds only the in-frame ones, with some missing. Altogether about 45,000 clones are present, approximately 73% being singletons, with the ten largest covering roughly 4%. Sequenced here: peripheral blood, sampled from a patient treated with radiotherapy plus ipilimumab. The receptors stem from a human donor with non-small cell lung cancer who had a complete response to radiotherapy plus ipilimumab.

J is TRBJ2-4 and V is TRBV6-6; the match to TRBD1 covers 10 bases. With V trimmed by 6 bases and J by 8 bases, 4 bases remained unmatched. Germline CDR1 is MNHNY and CDR2 is SVGAGI (reference sequence). The CDR3 totals 13 residues. The CDR3 protein is CASSRDRGHIQYF. The DNA for the CDR3 is TGTGCCAGCAGCCGTGACAGGGGGCACATTCAGTACTTC.

V gene TRBV9 combines with J gene TRBJ2-7; tentatively, D is TRBD1 (6 bases). Trimming stripped 0 bases from V and 7 bases from J, with 14 bases between. This CDR3 contains 14 residues. Germline V gives CDR1 SGDLS, CDR2 YYNGEE. The CDR3, as DNA: TGTGCCAGCAGCGTAGATCAGGGCACAGGGGAGCAGTACTTC. This sequence encodes CASSVDQGTGEQYF.

The V and J genes are TRBV27 and TRBJ2-7; no clear D. The V end was cut by 3 bases, the J end by 4 bases, with 10 bases between. The CDR3 loop spans 13 amino acids. The V gene's germline CDR1 is MNHEY and CDR2 SMNVEV (reference sequence). CDR3 nucleotides: TGTGCCAGCAGTTTGTTTCAGGATTACGAGCAGTACTTC. It is translated as CASSLFQDYEQYF.

This clone appeared a few times. The genes are TRBV10-3 and TRBJ1-1; D possibly corresponds to TRBD1 (5 bases). CDR1 is ENHRY, CDR2 SYGVKD, per germline. Trimming took 7 bases from V and 2 from J, leaving 11 bases between them. This CDR3 spans 13 amino acids. CDR3 loop: CAITRDSNTEAFF. CDR3 DNA: TGTGCCATCACCAGAGACAGCAACACTGAAGCTTTCTTT.

Points on this clone: This CDR3 is also generated by other DNA sequences in the sample. V usage is TRBV27 and J usage is TRBJ1-5; 8 nucleotides match TRBD1. V dropped 6 bases and J dropped 1; count of bases not matched to a gene: 14. The V gene's germline CDR1 is MNHEY and CDR2 SMNVEV (reference sequence). The CDR3 covers 18 residues. CDR3 bases: TGTGCCAGCAGCCTCTTCAGTGGACAGGGACTGAGCAATCAGCCCCAGCATTTT. It is translated as CASSLFSGQGLSNQPQHF.

The chain combines TRBV6-1 with TRBJ1-1; 8 nucleotides match TRBD1. Germline CDR1 MNHNS, CDR2 SASEGT. The CDR3 runs 14 residues. V gave up 8 bases and J gave up 3 bases; unmatched junction bases: 8. CDR3 in DNA: TGTGCCAGCCAATACTCAGGGGGCTACACTGAAGCTTTCTTT. Translation gives CASQYSGGYTEAFF.

By sample fraction, this clone is medium-sized. The V call is TRBV18, the J call TRBJ1-1; D not resolved. Looked up from germline, CDR1 is KGHSH and CDR2 is LQKENI. The CDR3 has 17 amino acids. V was shortened by 6 bases and J by 1 base, with 21 bases between the two germline ends. CDR3 in DNA: TGTGCCAGCTCGCGAGGACTGACGGGGAGTAGGAACACTGAAGCTTTCTTT. Amino acids: CASSRGLTGSRNTEAFF.

This chain joins TRBV7-2 and TRBJ2-4; TRBD2 might be the D (7 bases). Germline V gene lookup returns CDR1 SGHTA and CDR2 FQGNSA. CDR3 length: 16 residues. V was pared by 5 bases and J by 5 bases, with 19 bases between. CDR3 sequence (DNA): TGTGCCAGCAGCCTGGTCCGGCGGGGGCTGGAAAACATTCAGTACTTC. Translating gives CASSLVRRGLENIQYF.

This clone was seen only a few times. CDR3 sequence (DNA): TGCGCCAGCAGTGCGACCGTGGCAGGAGAAGCTTTCTTT. This gives the protein CASSATVAGEAFF. The rearrangement uses TRBV10-1 and TRBJ1-1, with no clear D. The V gene's germline CDR1 is WNHNN and CDR2 SYGVQD (reference sequence). Trimming removed 4 bases at V and 8 bases at J, with 14 bases between. The length of the CDR3 is 13 residues.